One sample yielded the 11 T cell receptor beta chains listed below, sequenced in a study of response to subunit inactivated influenza vaccine. TCRdb re-called the RT-PCR reads through MiXCR, storing one row per CDR3 protein. The sample yields a few hundred thousand distinct CDR3 sequences, about 11% seen once. These same records also appear under a second study, on T cells expressing NK-cell markers. From that paper: Production of TCR beta cDNA relied on 5'RACE template switching with UMIs.

The sequenced sample was PBMCs from blood, obtained on the day of vaccination. Source of these receptors: a middle-aged man who received an inactivated influenza vaccine.

This clonotype was seen a handful of times. The genes are TRBV9 and TRBJ2-3; 14 nucleotides match TRBD2. Trimming removed 0 bases from V and 1 base from J; junction bases left unmatched: 1. The V gene's germline CDR1 is SGDLS and CDR2 YYNGEE. The CDR3 has 17 amino acids. Here the CDR3 reads CASSVAGLAGGTDTQYF. CDR3 nucleotide sequence: TGTGCCAGCAGCGTAGCGGGACTAGCGGGGGGCACAGATACGCAGTATTTT.

The V and J genes are TRBV7-8 and TRBJ2-7, with a possible D match to TRBD2 (6 bases). V shed 5 bases and J shed 3 bases, with 14 bases lying between them. This CDR3 contains 14 residues. Germline CDR1 is SGHVS and CDR2 is FQNEAQ. This CDR3 reads CASSPDPAGYEQYF. The CDR3 nucleotides read TGTGCCAGCAGCCCGGACCCAGCGGGCTACGAGCAGTACTTC.

This clonotype was seen at least ten times. The rearrangement joins TRBV6-2 or TRBV6-3 to TRBJ2-2; D remains unclear. The CDR3 sequence is 12 residues long. CDR1 and CDR2 from the germline V gene are MNHEY and SVGEGT. V was trimmed by 5 bases and J by 4 bases, leaving 5 bases between them. Here the CDR3 reads CASSPTTGELFF. DNA of the CDR3: TGTGCCAGCAGTCCTACCACCGGGGAGCTGTTTTTT.

CDR3 bases: TGCGCCAGCAGCCAAGAGCAGCTTTCTAACTATGGCTACACCTTC. Encoded protein: CASSQEQLSNYGYTF. This chain joins TRBV4-1 and TRBJ1-2; no reliable D call. CDR3 length: 15 amino acids. V was cut by 0 bases and J by 0 bases, with 8 bases left in between. Germline V CDR1 and CDR2: MGHRA, YSYEKL.

This clonotype was found many times. V and J are TRBV12-3 or TRBV12-4 and TRBJ2-7; D remains ambiguous. With 9 bases removed from V and 4 bases from J, the gap between germline ends came to 10 bases. This CDR3 has 11 residues. CDR3 coding DNA: TGTGCCAGTGCCCTGCGGTACGAGCAGTACTTC. It translates to CASALRYEQYF.

The chain carries TRBV5-1 and TRBJ1-6; 9 nucleotides agree with TRBD1. The CDR3 runs 14 residues. Per the germline V gene, CDR1 is SGHRS and CDR2 is YFSETQ. Losses at the gene ends were 0 bases for V and 8 bases for J; bases not matched to a gene: 0. In nucleotides, the CDR3 is TGCGCCAGCAGCTTGGGACAGGGGGATTCACCCCTCCACTTT. Translated: CASSLGQGDSPLHF.

V and J are TRBV5-1 and TRBJ2-5, with a weak D call TRBD2 (6 bases). The CDR3 consists of 15 residues. Trimming cost V 0 bases and J 5 bases, with 14 bases left between them. Germline CDR1 is SGHRS and CDR2 is YFSETQ. The CDR3 DNA reads TGCGCCAGCAGCTTGGGAAGCGGCGGGGCGGAGACCCAGTACTTC. Its translation is CASSLGSGGAETQYF.

This clonotype was recorded a few times. The chain couples TRBV20-1 to TRBJ1-2; D gene unclear. The CDR3 is made up of 12 amino acids. The germline CDR1 and CDR2 sequences are DFQATT and SNEGSKA (reference sequence). Trimming pared 3 bases from V and 9 bases from J, leaving 14 bases between. CDR3 sequence: CSASARRVRYTF. The CDR3, as DNA: TGCAGTGCTAGTGCCAGACGCGTCCGCTACACCTTC.

This clonotype came up many times. V and J are TRBV6-5 and TRBJ2-5, with D perhaps matching TRBD2 (5 bases). CDR1 is MNHEY, CDR2 SVGAGI, per germline. V was shortened by 0 bases and J by 1 base, with 6 bases between the two germline ends. This CDR3 region has 14 residues. The CDR3 DNA reads as TGTGCCAGCAGTTACTCGGGGAGCCAAGAGACCCAGTACTTC. Protein sequence: CASSYSGSQETQYF.

Comment on this clonotype: Sequence at one end of the junction differs from germline and may be a read error. The rearrangement joins TRBV20-1 to TRBJ2-7, with a weak D call TRBD2 (6 bases). This CDR3 comprises 15 residues. The germline CDR1 and CDR2 sequences are DFQATT and SNEGSKA (reference sequence). CDR3 DNA sequence: TGCTGTGCTAGAGACGTAGCGGAGGGGTTTACGAAGCAGTACTTC. Residues: CCARDVAEGFTKQYF.

The chain recombines TRBV27 with TRBJ2-3; possibly TRBD2 for D (6 bases). The CDR3 runs to 15 residues. The germline V gene encodes CDR1 MNHEY and CDR2 SMNVEV (reference sequence). V lost 6 bases, J lost 2 bases, and 15 bases lay in between. CDR3 region: CASSRGAIFTDTQYF. The CDR3 nucleotides are TGTGCCAGCAGCCGCGGGGCCATATTCACAGATACGCAGTATTTT.